This T cell receptor (beta chain) was identified in a study of blood T cell repertoires in COVID-19. Whole-study context: Sources were T cells, B-cell-depleted T cells, or PBMCs; the material itself was cDNA or gDNA.

Original processing methods: Researchers report that nucleated cell counts were estimated from reference gene primer amplification. Profiling relied on immunoSEQ multiplex PCR, and the TCRdb table lists in-frame clones only, not all of them. V and J calls and clone size are those listed in that table; D and trimming were worked out from the DNA. Among 51,000 or so clones listed, about 83% were seen once. CDR3 length equals 16 residues. V dropped 4 bases and J dropped 5; count of bases not matched to a gene: 13. Germline assignment: CDR1 KGHSH and CDR2 LQKENI. This clonotype was obtained from a man aged 65 to 79 with active COVID-19. Sequencing was carried out using peripheral blood. V and J are TRBV18 and TRBJ1-1; 7 nucleotides agree with TRBD1. This CDR3 reads CASSLSLTGIRTEAFF. In nucleotides, the CDR3 is TGTGCCAGCTCACTCAGCCTGACAGGGATTCGTACTGAAGCTTTCTTT.